The 5 T cell receptor beta chains below come from one sample, sequenced in a study of blood T cell repertoires in COVID-19. The protocol was immunoSEQ multiplex PCR, while the TCRdb copy is restricted to in-frame clones and leaves out a portion. The sample includes 270,000 or so clones, roughly nine tenths of them seen just once. The source material was peripheral blood. These TCRs come from a woman in her thirties with COVID-19, enrolled during active disease.

The chain recombines TRBV5-6 with TRBJ2-7; 7 bases are a match to TRBD1. The V and J ends lost 0 bases and 3 bases, in that order; junction bases with no gene match: 9. This CDR3 contains 16 residues. The V gene's germline CDR1 is SGHDT and CDR2 YYEEEE. The CDR3 nucleotides read TGTGCCAGCAGCTTGGGGACAGGACACAAGGACTACGAGCAGTACTTC. Amino acids: CASSLGTGHKDYEQYF.

The rearrangement joins TRBV6-5 to TRBJ1-1, with 8 positions matching TRBD1. The CDR3 contains 15 residues. V lost 5 bases, J lost 1 base, and 6 bases stayed unmatched. Germline values: CDR1 MNHEY, CDR2 SVGAGI. CDR3 sequence: CASSLDRVRNTEAFF. In DNA, the CDR3 is TGTGCCAGCAGTCTGGACAGGGTTCGGAACACTGAAGCTTTCTTT.

The chain is built from TRBV18 and TRBJ2-2; 7 positions agree with TRBD1. There are 15 residues in the CDR3. The trim removed 4 bases at V and 4 bases at J, leaving 6 bases unmatched. Germline V gives CDR1 KGHSH, CDR2 LQKENI. For the CDR3, the DNA is TGTGCCAGCTCACAGGGGACAGCTTCCACCGGGGAGCTGTTTTTT. Translated, it gives CASSQGTASTGELFF.

Of note for this clone: The sample carries other DNA sequences with the same CDR3. This chain's CDR3 is CASSQQGAAGNTIYF. In DNA, the CDR3 is TGTGCCAGCAGCCAACAGGGGGCGGCTGGAAACACCATATATTTT. The chain has TRBV7-9 and TRBJ1-3, with 9 bases that match TRBD1. The V gene's germline CDR1 is SEHNR and CDR2 FQNEAQ (reference sequence). The CDR3 contains 15 residues. The junction had 4 bases not matched to a gene; V was cut back by 5 bases and J by 2 bases.

The V call is TRBV7-9, the J call TRBJ1-6; TRBD1 matches 7 bases. Looked up from germline, CDR1 is SEHNR and CDR2 is FQNEAQ (reference sequence). The V segment lost 5 bases and the J segment 7 bases; nucleotides outside the gene matches: 2. The CDR3 totals 13 residues. This CDR3 reads CASSTGQNSPLHF. The CDR3 DNA reads as TGTGCCAGCAGCACGGGACAGAATTCACCCCTCCACTTT.